The 5 T cell receptor beta chains reported below all come from one sample, sequenced in a study of post-analysis software for immune sequencing data. Notes on the study in general: Controls had lower frequencies than patients of four or five TRBV segments, which included TRBV5-6, TRBV5-1 and TRBV20-1.

Every TCR beta cDNA library bore unique molecular identifiers. Each CDR3 protein gets one entry after TCRdb re-called the PCR reads with MiXCR. The sample contains around 400,000 distinct CDR3 sequences, 35% to 45% of which appear only once. Their cognate antigens are unknown. Sequencing input: blood. Receptors originate from a girl aged 2-10 years with multiple sclerosis.

V usage is TRBV5-1 and J usage is TRBJ2-7; no reliable D call. This CDR3 region has 12 residues. CDR1 is SGHRS, CDR2 YFSETQ, per germline. Trimming left V 4 bases short and J 1 base short, with 6 bases between. This CDR3 reads CASSADSYEQYF. As DNA, the CDR3 is TGCGCCAGCAGCGCTGATTCCTACGAGCAGTACTTC.

The DNA of the CDR3 is TGTGCCAGCAGTTTGGAGGGGGAGCTGTTTTTT. Protein sequence: CASSLEGELFF. The chain couples TRBV27 to TRBJ2-2, with D uncertain. The CDR3 contains 11 residues. V lost 3 bases to trimming and J lost 8 bases, with 4 bases between them. The germline V gene encodes CDR1 MNHEY and CDR2 SMNVEV (reference sequence).

The chain links TRBV20-1 to TRBJ2-2; TRBD1 agrees at 8 bases. J lost 2 bases, V lost 0 bases, and 5 bases had no gene match. The V gene's germline CDR1 is DFQATT and CDR2 SNEGSKA (reference sequence). CDR3 length equals 16 residues. This CDR3 reads CSARDSGQGNTGELFF. The CDR3, as DNA: TGCAGTGCTAGAGATTCCGGACAGGGAAACACCGGGGAGCTGTTTTTT.

The chain links TRBV20-1 to TRBJ2-7; D remains ambiguous. CDR1 DFQATT and CDR2 SNEGSKA come from the germline V gene (reference sequence). This CDR3 comprises 15 residues. V lost 0 bases to trimming and J lost 1 base, with 13 bases between them. CDR3 nucleotides: TGCAGTGCTAGAGATATTCAAGAGGCATCCTACGAGCAGTACTTC. This codes for CSARDIQEASYEQYF.

This clonotype has a single count. The V call is TRBV7-2, the J call TRBJ1-2; TRBD1 is a possible D gene (6 bases). The V end lost 1 base, the J end lost 1 base, and 13 bases lay between the germline ends. The CDR3 totals 16 residues. The germline CDR1 and CDR2 sequences are SGHTA and FQGNSA. The CDR3 bases are TGTGCCAGCAGCTTAGGGCGTGGGGGCCTTAACTATGGCTACACCTTC. It encodes CASSLGRGGLNYGYTF.